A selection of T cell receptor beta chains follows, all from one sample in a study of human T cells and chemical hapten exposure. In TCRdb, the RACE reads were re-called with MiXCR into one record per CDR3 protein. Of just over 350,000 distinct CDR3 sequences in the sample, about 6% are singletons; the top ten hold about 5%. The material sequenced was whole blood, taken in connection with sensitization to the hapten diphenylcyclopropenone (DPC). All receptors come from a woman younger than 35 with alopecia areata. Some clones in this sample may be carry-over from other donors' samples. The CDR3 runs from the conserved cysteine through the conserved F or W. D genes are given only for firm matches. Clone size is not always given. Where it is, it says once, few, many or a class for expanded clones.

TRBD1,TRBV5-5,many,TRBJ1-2,CASSSAGTGNGYTF,TGTGCCAGCAGCTCGGCCGGGACAGGGAATGGCTACACCTTC
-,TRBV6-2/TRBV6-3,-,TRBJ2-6,CASSPWLASGANVLTF,TGTGCCAGCAGCCCCTGGCTGGCCTCTGGGGCCAACGTCCTGACTTTC
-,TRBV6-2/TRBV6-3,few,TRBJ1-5,CASSYSGAGRGSNQPQHF,TGTGCCAGCAGTTACTCTGGGGCGGGGAGAGGCAGCAATCAGCCCCAGCATTTT
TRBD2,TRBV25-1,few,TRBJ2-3,CASSIWGGSTDTQYF,TGTGCCAGCAGTATTTGGGGGGGTAGCACAGATACGCAGTATTTT
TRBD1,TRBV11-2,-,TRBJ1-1,CASSPLTGDHTEAFF,TGTGCCAGCAGCCCCTTGACAGGGGACCACACTGAAGCTTTCTTT
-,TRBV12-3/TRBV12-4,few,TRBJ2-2,CASSWEGNGELFF,TGTGCCAGCAGTTGGGAAGGAAACGGGGAGCTGTTTTTT
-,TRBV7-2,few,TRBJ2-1,CASSFSSTSIGNEQFF,TGTGCCAGCAGCTTTTCTAGCACTAGCATTGGCAATGAGCAGTTCTTC
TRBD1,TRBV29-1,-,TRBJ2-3,CSVDRGGRTDTQYF,TGCAGCGTCGACAGGGGAGGCCGCACAGATACGCAGTATTTT
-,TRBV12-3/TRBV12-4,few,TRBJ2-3,CASSSTGSTDTQYF,TGTGCCAGCAGCTCGACGGGTAGCACAGATACGCAGTATTTT
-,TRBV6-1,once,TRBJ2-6,CASRPGSSGANVLTF,TGTGCCAGCAGGCCGGGGAGCTCTGGGGCCAACGTCCTGACTTTC
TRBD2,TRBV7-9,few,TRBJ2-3,CASSLSAGGSTDTQYF,TGTGCCAGCAGCTTATCAGCGGGGGGTAGCACAGATACGCAGTATTTT
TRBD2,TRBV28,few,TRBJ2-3,CASSPVTSGSTDTQYF,TGTGCCAGCAGTCCAGTAACTAGCGGGTCGACAGATACGCAGTATTTT
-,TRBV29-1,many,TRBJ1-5,CSVGEGLSSNQPQHF,TGCAGCGTGGGGGAGGGACTGTCTAGCAATCAGCCCCAGCATTTT
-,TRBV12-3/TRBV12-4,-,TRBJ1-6,CASSALKGHSPLHF,TGTGCCAGCAGTGCTTTAAAAGGGCATTCACCCCTCCACTTT
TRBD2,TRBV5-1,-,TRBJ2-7,CASSGGSGRAYEQYF,TGCGCCAGCAGCGGTGGGTCCGGGAGGGCCTACGAGCAGTACTTC
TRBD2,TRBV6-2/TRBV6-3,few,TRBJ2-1,CASSFFGGAMNEQFF,TGTGCCAGCAGTTTTTTCGGGGGGGCAATGAATGAGCAGTTCTTC
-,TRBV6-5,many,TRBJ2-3,CASSYHYLSTDTQYF,TGTGCCAGCAGTTATCACTACCTTAGCACAGATACGCAGTATTTT
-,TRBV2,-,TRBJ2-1,CASTPSGTGIYNEQFF,TGTGCCAGCACCCCCAGTGGGACCGGGATATACAATGAGCAGTTCTTC
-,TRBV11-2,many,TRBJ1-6,CASSLRGAENSPLHF,TGTGCCAGCAGCTTAAGGGGGGCGGAGAATTCACCCCTCCACTTT
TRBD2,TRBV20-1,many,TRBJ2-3,CSADPAGGSSTDTQYF,TGCAGTGCTGACCCTGCGGGGGGCTCTAGCACAGATACGCAGTATTTT
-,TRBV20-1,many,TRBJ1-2,CSASPPGRVSRDYGYTF,TGCAGTGCTAGCCCCCCGGGCAGGGTTAGTAGAGACTATGGCTACACCTTC
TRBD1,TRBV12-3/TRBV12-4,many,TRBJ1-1,CASSIRQGVTNTEAFF,TGTGCCAGCAGTATCCGACAGGGGGTGACGAACACTGAAGCTTTCTTT
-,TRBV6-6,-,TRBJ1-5,CASSYPRTVTGNQPQHF,TGTGCCAGCAGTTATCCTCGGACCGTGACGGGCAATCAGCCCCAGCATTTT
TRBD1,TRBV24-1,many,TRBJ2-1,CATSDPTGSSYNEQFF,TGTGCCACCAGTGATCCGACAGGGTCCTCCTACAATGAGCAGTTCTTC
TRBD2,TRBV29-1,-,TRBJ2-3,CSASGRGGTDTQYF,TGCAGCGCCAGTGGGCGGGGGGGCACAGATACGCAGTATTTT
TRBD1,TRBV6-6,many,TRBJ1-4,CASSYSRGQGDLKTF,TGTGCCAGCAGTTACTCGAGGGGACAGGGGGATCTGAAAACTTTT
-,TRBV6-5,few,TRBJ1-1,CASSYSWAGEAEAFF,TGTGCCAGCAGTTACTCCTGGGCCGGGGAGGCTGAAGCTTTCTTT
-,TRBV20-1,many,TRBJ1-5,CSAIDHSNQPQHF,TGCAGTGCTATCGATCATAGCAATCAGCCCCAGCATTTT
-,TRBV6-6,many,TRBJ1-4,CASSYSGTQGSEKLFF,TGTGCCAGCAGTTACTCCGGTACGCAGGGTTCGGAAAAACTGTTTTTT
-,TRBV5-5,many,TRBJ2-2,CASSFSLGPANTGELFF,TGTGCCAGCAGCTTTTCCCTAGGCCCCGCGAACACCGGGGAGCTGTTTTTT
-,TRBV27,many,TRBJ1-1,CASSLNRVAEAFF,TGTGCCAGCAGCCTGAACAGGGTCGCTGAAGCTTTCTTT
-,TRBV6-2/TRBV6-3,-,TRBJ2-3,CASSFSGIPSTDTQYF,TGTGCCAGCAGTTTTTCAGGGATCCCTAGCACAGATACGCAGTATTTT
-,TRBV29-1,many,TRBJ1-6,CSVWGVGQTNSPLHF,TGCAGCGTTTGGGGAGTCGGACAGACTAATTCACCCCTCCACTTT
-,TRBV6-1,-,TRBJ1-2,CASSGTTAYGYTF,TGTGCCAGCAGTGGAACGACAGCCTATGGCTACACCTTC
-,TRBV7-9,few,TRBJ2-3,CASSLARVSTDTQYF,TGTGCCAGCAGCTTAGCGCGGGTTTCCACAGATACGCAGTATTTT
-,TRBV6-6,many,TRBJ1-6,CASSYTGLNSPLHF,TGTGCCAGCAGTTACACAGGTCTAAATTCACCCCTCCACTTT
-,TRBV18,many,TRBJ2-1,CASSPPSGDLMDEQFF,TGTGCCAGCTCACCCCCCTCGGGGGACCTTATGGATGAGCAGTTCTTC
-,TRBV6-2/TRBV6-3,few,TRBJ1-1,CASLGSGDTEAFF,TGTGCCAGCCTAGGATCAGGGGACACTGAAGCTTTCTTT
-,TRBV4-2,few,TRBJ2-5,CASSERTKVQETQYF,TGTGCCAGCAGCGAACGCACCAAAGTCCAAGAGACCCAGTACTTC
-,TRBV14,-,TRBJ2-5,CASSQVRVFRYETQYF,TGTGCCAGCAGCCAAGTGCGAGTTTTTCGTTACGAGACCCAGTACTTC
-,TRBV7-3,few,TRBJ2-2,CASSFSRTAGELFF,TGTGCCAGCAGCTTCTCTCGAACAGCCGGGGAGCTGTTTTTT
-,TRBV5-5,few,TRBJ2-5,CASSMEGQETQYF,TGTGCCAGCAGCATGGAAGGCCAAGAGACCCAGTACTTC
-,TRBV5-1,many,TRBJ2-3,CASSLARTDTQYF,TGCGCCAGCAGCCTAGCACGGACAGATACGCAGTATTTT
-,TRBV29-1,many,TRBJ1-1,CSVEKTQSEAFF,TGCAGCGTTGAAAAGACTCAGTCTGAAGCTTTCTTT
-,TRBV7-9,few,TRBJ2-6,CASRLSSGANVLTF,TGTGCCAGCAGGTTGAGCTCTGGGGCCAACGTCCTGACTTTC
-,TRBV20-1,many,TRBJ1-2,CSARGPGIIGYTF,TGCAGTGCTAGAGGGCCAGGTATCATTGGCTACACCTTC